This section outlines one T cell receptor beta chain sequence together with its context. There is no known antigen for this receptor. No per-base quality is available; no much larger clone lies one base away. V is shortened by 1 base, J by 0 bases, and the region joining them spans 14 bases. Based on the germline V gene, the CDR1 and CDR2 sequences are SGDLS and YYNGEE. The CDR3 contains 17 residues, cysteine and phenylalanine counted. Kept here is only the CDR3 DNA, which spans 51 bases and is read in frame from base 1. TCRbeta CDR3 regions were amplified from genomic DNA by means of the immunoSEQ Assay, a bias-controlled multiplex PCR. As for how the authors treated the data: The number of nucleated cells in each sample was estimated by amplification of reference gene primers within the assay. To quantify the absolute abundance of each unique TCRbeta CDR3 rearrangement, sequence reads were collapsed and filtered. For each sample, productive Simpson clonality was calculated by taking the square root of Simpson's diversity index across productive rearrangements. This is the immuneACCESS table as TCRdb keeps it, with only in-frame sequences that have V and J called. A part of the clones is gone; compared with another copy, unresolved V genes explain less than half, and the rest is unexplained. That table furnishes V, J and clone size, whereas the DNA furnished D and trimming. This sample is represented by around 300,000 clones; around nine tenths of them were singletons. About 5.5% of the sample comes from the top ten.

The sample belongs to a study of blood T cell repertoires in COVID-19 (TCRdb year 2020). About the study as a whole: The collaborator samples originated in the United States, Italy and Spain and spanned the acute and convalescent phases of COVID-19. The samples were drawn from two sources: the first 160 participants of the ongoing ImmuneRACE study, and 1,000 to 1,500 subjects contributed by 6 global collaborators. The prospective study material was composed of cDNA or gDNA derived from T cells, B-cell-depleted T cells, or PBMCs. A freely available public database, intended as a resource for researchers studying the immune response to SARS-CoV-2, is where the repertoires were released. Where available, HLA class I and class II types were taken from metadata supplied by the sample provider and were not determined by assay-based typing. Subjects who had been exposed to COVID-19, were actively infected with it, or had recovered from it provided the deeply sampled blood TCRbeta repertoires that made up the dataset. The sample metadata nearly always contained a de-identified subject ID, COVID-19 status, age in years and sex. The study at large found these results: The quantity of clinical and demographic metadata differed by source and by participant and was supplied without curation.

Participants in the prospective study were enrolled through a virtual design, were aged roughly 18 to 100 years, and lived in approximately 25 United States geographic areas. In the prospective study, participants were assigned to cohorts based on the clinical history participants reported in a screening survey and a study questionnaire. ImmuneRACE Cohort 3 recovered participants were defined by two consecutive negative NP/OP PCR tests, healthcare professional clearance, or symptom resolution. Each participant in the prospective study had whole blood, serum and a nasopharyngeal or oropharyngeal swab collected by mobile phlebotomists. Prospective study participants could optionally give additional blood draws and questionnaires over an approximately two-month period. Blood samples from the prospective study were shipped frozen or at room temperature prior to DNA extraction.

This clonotype originated in a woman between 40 and 50 years old who had recovered from COVID-19. The material sequenced was PBMCs or T cells enriched from blood (not recorded which). The V and J segments used are TRBV9 and TRBJ2-1; the D segment cannot be called with confidence. The sequenced DNA: TGTGCCAGCAGCGTACAGCATAGCATCAGCTCCTACAATGAGCAGTTCTTC. It translates as CASSVQHSISSYNEQFF.